This is a list of T cell receptor beta chains from one sample in a study of a mutant IDH1 vaccine in newly diagnosed glioma. Profiling relied on immunoSEQ multiplex PCR, and the TCRdb table lists in-frame clones only, not all of them. The sample consists of roughly 34,000 clones, around nine tenths of them appearing once. These receptors' targets are unknown. The sequenced sample was PBMCs, obtained from a glioma patient whose treatment included an IDH1 peptide vaccine. These receptors were obtained from a woman in her thirties with glioma. The CDR3 runs from the conserved cysteine through the conserved F or W.

v_call: TRBV20-1; cdr3_aa: CSARDFGELFF
v_call: TRBV2; cdr3_aa: CASNWDREETQYF
v_call: TRBV2; cdr3_aa: CASSKEGVLVGNTIYF
v_call: TRBV5-4; cdr3_aa: CASSSGQGAVYGYTF
v_call: TRBV4-1; cdr3_aa: CASSQDGCGGGALETQYF
v_call: TRBV5-1; cdr3_aa: CASSLSWGPSSYNEQFF
v_call: TRBV5-1; cdr3_aa: CASSLASGSAYEQYF
v_call: TRBV2; cdr3_aa: CASSVQGASYEQYF
v_call: TRBV4-2; cdr3_aa: CASSQEAADTQYF
v_call: TRBV6-5; cdr3_aa: CASSTGSSYNEQFF
v_call: TRBV11-2; cdr3_aa: CASSWTSGGAETQYF
v_call: TRBV7-9; cdr3_aa: CASSLAQETQYF
v_call: TRBV6-1; cdr3_aa: CASSVEGQAVYEQYF
v_call: TRBV10-3; cdr3_aa: CAISERGGVSSYNEQFF
v_call: TRBV7-8; cdr3_aa: CASSLGAGYSNQPQHF
v_call: TRBV30; cdr3_aa: CAWTPSAGSYQGYTF
v_call: TRBV14; cdr3_aa: CASSPLAGDSHEQYF
v_call: TRBV4-3; cdr3_aa: CASSRVVDTEAFF
v_call: TRBV27; cdr3_aa: CASSSQAGSSYEQYF
v_call: TRBV4-3; cdr3_aa: CASSAGQGNEQFF
v_call: TRBV19; cdr3_aa: CASSLQGAEAFF
v_call: TRBV4-2; cdr3_aa: CASSPGSGVGYTF
v_call: TRBV5-4; cdr3_aa: CASSLDPGQGKLFF
v_call: TRBV7-8; cdr3_aa: CASSPHRAGAFF
v_call: TRBV9; cdr3_aa: CASSVLRGSSTDTQYF
v_call: TRBV6-1; cdr3_aa: CASSPQGALTYEQYF
v_call: TRBV2; cdr3_aa: CASTRQGPSNYGYTF
v_call: TRBV29-1; cdr3_aa: CSGGGSGSSEGYTF
v_call: TRBV29-1; cdr3_aa: CSVEGEVREQYF
v_call: TRBV5-1; cdr3_aa: CASMRTERETQYF
v_call: TRBV9; cdr3_aa: CASSAWSYGYTF
v_call: TRBV7-2; cdr3_aa: CASSTSSSGGEDTQYF
v_call: TRBV27; cdr3_aa: CASGKQDSYEQYF
v_call: TRBV19; cdr3_aa: CASRARPSSTDTQYF
v_call: TRBV5-6; cdr3_aa: CASSTGGGGFTEAFF
v_call: TRBV19; cdr3_aa: CASSIELGVAGSSDTQYF
v_call: TRBV5-1; cdr3_aa: CASLLRDRLPQGPGNTIYF
v_call: TRBV4-3; cdr3_aa: CASSQDRTGFYGYTF
v_call: TRBV27; cdr3_aa: CASYGPPGKNGYTF
v_call: TRBV5-1; cdr3_aa: CASSPSGENGYTF
v_call: TRBV6-6; cdr3_aa: CASRPGQRKGYTF